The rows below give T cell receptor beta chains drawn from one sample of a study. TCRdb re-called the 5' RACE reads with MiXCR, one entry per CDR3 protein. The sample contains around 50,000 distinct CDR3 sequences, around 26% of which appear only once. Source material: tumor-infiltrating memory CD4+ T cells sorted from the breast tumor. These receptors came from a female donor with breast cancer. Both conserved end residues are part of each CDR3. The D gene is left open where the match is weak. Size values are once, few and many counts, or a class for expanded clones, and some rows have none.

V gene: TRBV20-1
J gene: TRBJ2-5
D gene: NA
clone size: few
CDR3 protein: CSASDPSGDETQYF
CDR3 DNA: TGCAGTGCTAGTGATCCTTCAGGGGATGAGACCCAGTACTTC

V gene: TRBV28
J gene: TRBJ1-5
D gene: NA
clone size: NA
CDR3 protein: CASSLVGGGPWQPQHF
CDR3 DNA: TGTGCCAGCAGTTTAGTGGGGGGCGGTCCTTGGCAGCCCCAGCATTTT

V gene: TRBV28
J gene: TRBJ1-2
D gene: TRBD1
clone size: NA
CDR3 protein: CASSMPGQGYGYTF
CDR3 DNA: TGTGCCAGCAGTATGCCTGGACAGGGGTATGGCTACACCTTC

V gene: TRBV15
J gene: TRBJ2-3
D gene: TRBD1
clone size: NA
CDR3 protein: CATSRGGQLQGQYF
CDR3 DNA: TGTGCCACCAGCAGAGGGGGACAGCTTCAGGGGCAGTATTTT

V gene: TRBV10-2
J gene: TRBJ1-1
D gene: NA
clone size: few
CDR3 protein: CATVGPRYTEAFF
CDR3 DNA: TGCGCCACCGTCGGACCCAGGTACACTGAAGCTTTCTTT

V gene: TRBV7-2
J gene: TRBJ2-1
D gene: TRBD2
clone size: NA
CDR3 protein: CASIGTSGSDEQFF
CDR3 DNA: TGTGCCAGCATCGGGACTAGCGGGAGTGATGAGCAGTTCTTC

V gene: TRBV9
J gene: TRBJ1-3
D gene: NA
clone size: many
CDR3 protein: CASSVANQGDTIYF
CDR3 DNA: TGTGCCAGCAGCGTAGCAAACCAAGGGGACACCATATATTTT

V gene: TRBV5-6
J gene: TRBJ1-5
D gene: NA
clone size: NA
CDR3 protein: CASSLWDSNNQPQHF
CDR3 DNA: TGTGCCAGCAGCTTGTGGGACTCGAACAATCAGCCCCAGCATTTT

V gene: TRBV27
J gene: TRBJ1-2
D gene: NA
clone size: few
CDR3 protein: CASSFTGGSGYTF
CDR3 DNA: TGTGCCAGCAGTTTTACGGGGGGCTCTGGCTACACCTTC

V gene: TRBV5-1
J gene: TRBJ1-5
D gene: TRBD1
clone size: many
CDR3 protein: CASSLGDRQGGQPQHF
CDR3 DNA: TGCGCCAGCAGCTTGGGGGACAGGCAGGGCGGACAGCCCCAGCATTTT

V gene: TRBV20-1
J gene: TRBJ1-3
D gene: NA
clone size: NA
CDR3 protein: CSVLDRSGNTIYF
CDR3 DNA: TGCAGTGTCTTAGACAGGTCTGGAAACACCATATATTTT

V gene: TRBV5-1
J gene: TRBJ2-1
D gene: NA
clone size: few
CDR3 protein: CASSLQDNEQFF
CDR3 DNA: TGCGCCAGCAGCTTGCAGGACAATGAGCAGTTCTTC

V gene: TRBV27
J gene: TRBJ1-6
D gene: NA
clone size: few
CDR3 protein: CASSEGRNSPLHF
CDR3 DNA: TGTGCCAGCAGTGAGGGGCGTAATTCACCCCTCCACTTT

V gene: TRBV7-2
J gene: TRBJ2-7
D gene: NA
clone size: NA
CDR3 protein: CASSLRVGEAFYEQYF
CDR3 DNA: TGTGCCAGCAGCTTACGGGTGGGAGAGGCCTTTTACGAGCAGTACTTC

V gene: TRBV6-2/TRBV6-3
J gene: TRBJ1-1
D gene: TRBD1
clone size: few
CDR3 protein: CASSPGTGGADTEAFF
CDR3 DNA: TGTGCCAGCAGCCCTGGGACAGGGGGGGCGGACACTGAAGCTTTCTTT

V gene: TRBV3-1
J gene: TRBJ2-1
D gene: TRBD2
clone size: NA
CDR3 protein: CASSINPSGKYEQFF
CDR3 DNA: TGTGCCAGCAGCATAAACCCTAGCGGGAAGTATGAGCAGTTCTTC

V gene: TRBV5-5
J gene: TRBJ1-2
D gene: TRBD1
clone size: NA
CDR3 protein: CASSLAGDRAYGYTF
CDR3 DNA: TGTGCCAGCAGCTTGGCAGGAGACAGGGCCTATGGCTACACCTTC

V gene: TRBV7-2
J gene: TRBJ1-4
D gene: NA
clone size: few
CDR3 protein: CASSLVRTRGEKLFF
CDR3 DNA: TGTGCCAGCAGCTTAGTCCGGACAAGAGGGGAAAAACTGTTTTTT

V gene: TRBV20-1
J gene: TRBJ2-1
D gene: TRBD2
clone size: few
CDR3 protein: CGARARDYNSYNEQFF
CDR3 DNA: TGCGGTGCTAGAGCCCGGGACTACAACTCCTACAATGAGCAGTTCTTC

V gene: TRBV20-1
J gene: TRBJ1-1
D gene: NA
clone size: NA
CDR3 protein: CSARDEGRPGANTEAFF
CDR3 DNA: TGCAGTGCTAGAGATGAGGGGAGGCCGGGGGCGAACACTGAAGCTTTCTTT

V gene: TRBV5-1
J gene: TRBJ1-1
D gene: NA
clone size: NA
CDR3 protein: CASSLNTGAEAFF
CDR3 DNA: TGCGCCAGCAGCTTGAACACGGGGGCTGAAGCTTTCTTT

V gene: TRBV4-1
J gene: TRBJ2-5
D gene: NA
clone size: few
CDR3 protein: CASSQASKRRPGETQYF
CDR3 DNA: TGCGCCAGCAGCCAAGCCTCCAAAAGGCGTCCCGGGGAGACCCAGTACTTC

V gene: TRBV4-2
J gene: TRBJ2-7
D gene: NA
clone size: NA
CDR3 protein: CASSQELTGGSGEQYF
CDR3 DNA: TGTGCCAGCAGCCAAGAATTAACCGGAGGGTCGGGAGAGCAGTACTTC

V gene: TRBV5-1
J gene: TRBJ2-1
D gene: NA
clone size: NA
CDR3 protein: CASNLLSGPYNERFF
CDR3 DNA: TGCGCCAGCAACCTTCTTAGCGGCCCCTACAATGAGCGGTTCTTC

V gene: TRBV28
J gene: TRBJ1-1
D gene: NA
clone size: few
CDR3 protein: CASSPGSETGNTEAFF
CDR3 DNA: TGTGCCAGCAGCCCAGGCAGCGAGACGGGGAACACTGAAGCTTTCTTT

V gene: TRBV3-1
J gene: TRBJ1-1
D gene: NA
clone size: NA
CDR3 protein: CASSPGQTNTEAFF
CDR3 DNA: TGTGCCAGCAGCCCCGGACAGACGAACACTGAAGCTTTCTTT

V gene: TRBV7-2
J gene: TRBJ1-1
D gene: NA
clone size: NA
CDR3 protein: CASRPKGTEAFF
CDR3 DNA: TGTGCCAGCAGACCCAAAGGGACTGAAGCTTTCTTT

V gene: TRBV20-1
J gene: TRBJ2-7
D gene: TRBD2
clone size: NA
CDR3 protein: CSARPLAGVWGQYF
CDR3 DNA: TGTAGTGCTCGACCACTAGCGGGAGTATGGGGGCAGTACTTC

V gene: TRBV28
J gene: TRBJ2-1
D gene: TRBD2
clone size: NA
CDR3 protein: CASSSRGLAGFMVEQFF
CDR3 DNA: TGTGCCAGCAGTTCTCGAGGACTAGCGGGATTCATGGTTGAGCAGTTCTTC

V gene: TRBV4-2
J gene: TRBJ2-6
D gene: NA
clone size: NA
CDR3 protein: CASSQDRGEGANVLTF
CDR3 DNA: TGTGCCAGCAGCCAAGATCGAGGGGAAGGTGCCAACGTCCTGACTTTC

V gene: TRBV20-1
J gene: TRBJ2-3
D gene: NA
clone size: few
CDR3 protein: CSARGENTQYF
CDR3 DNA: TGCAGTGCTAGAGGTGAAAATACGCAGTATTTT

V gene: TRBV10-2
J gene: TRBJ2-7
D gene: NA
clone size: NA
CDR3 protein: CASSDTLRDIGPYEQYF
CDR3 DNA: TGCGCCAGCAGTGATACCCTACGGGACATCGGCCCCTACGAGCAGTACTTC

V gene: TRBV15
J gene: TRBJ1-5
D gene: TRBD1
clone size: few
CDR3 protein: CATSRDPGGNQPQHF
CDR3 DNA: TGTGCCACCAGCAGAGATCCAGGGGGAAATCAGCCCCAGCATTTT

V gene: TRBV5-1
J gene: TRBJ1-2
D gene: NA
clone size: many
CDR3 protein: CASSLRGNYGYTF
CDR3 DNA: TGCGCCAGCAGCTTGCGGGGGAACTATGGCTACACCTTC

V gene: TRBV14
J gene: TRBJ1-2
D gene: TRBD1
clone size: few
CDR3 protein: CASRGQGSNYGYTF
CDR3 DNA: TGTGCCAGCAGGGGACAGGGGTCTAACTATGGCTACACCTTC

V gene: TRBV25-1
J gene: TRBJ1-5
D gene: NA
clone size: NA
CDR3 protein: CASSEGGGGNQPQHF
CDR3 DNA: TGTGCCAGCAGTGAAGGGGGGGGTGGCAATCAGCCCCAGCATTTT

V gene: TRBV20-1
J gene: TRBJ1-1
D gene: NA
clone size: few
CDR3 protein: CSASANTEAFF
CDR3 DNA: TGCAGTGCTTCGGCGAACACTGAAGCTTTCTTT

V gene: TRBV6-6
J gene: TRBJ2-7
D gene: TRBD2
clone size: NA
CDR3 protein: CANKRTSDSYEQYF
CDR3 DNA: TGTGCCAACAAGAGGACTAGCGACTCCTACGAGCAGTACTTC

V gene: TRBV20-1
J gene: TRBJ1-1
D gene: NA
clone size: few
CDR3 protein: CSALQTNTEAFF
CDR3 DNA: TGCAGTGCTTTGCAGACTAACACTGAAGCTTTCTTT

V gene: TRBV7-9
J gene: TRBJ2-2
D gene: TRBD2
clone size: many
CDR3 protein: CASRPLAGSAGELFF
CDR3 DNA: TGTGCCAGCAGGCCTTTAGCGGGGAGTGCCGGGGAGCTGTTTTTT

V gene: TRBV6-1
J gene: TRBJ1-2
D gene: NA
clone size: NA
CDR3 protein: CASEGANYGYTF
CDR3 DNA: TGTGCCAGCGAGGGCGCGAACTATGGCTACACCTTC

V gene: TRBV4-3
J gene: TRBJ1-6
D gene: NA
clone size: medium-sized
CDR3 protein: CASSQDKDSPLHF
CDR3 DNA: TGCGCCAGCAGCCAAGACAAGGATTCACCCCTCCACTTT

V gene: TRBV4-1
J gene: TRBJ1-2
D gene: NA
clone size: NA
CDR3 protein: CASSQEKFPYGYTF
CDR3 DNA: TGCGCCAGCAGCCAAGAAAAGTTCCCCTATGGCTACACCTTC

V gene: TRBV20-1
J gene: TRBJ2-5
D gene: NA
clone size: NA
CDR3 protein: CSATHHQETQYF
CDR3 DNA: TGCAGTGCTACCCACCACCAAGAGACCCAGTACTTC

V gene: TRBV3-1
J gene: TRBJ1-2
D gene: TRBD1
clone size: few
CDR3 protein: CASSRDRDRCTF
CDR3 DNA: TGTGCCAGCAGCCGGGACAGGGACCGCTGCACCTTC

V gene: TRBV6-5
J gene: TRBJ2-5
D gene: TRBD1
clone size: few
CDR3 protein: CASPGQQETQYF
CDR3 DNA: TGTGCCAGCCCGGGACAGCAAGAGACCCAGTACTTC

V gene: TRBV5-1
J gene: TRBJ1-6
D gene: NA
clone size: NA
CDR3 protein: CASSLEGDSPLHF
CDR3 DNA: TGCGCCAGCAGCTTGGAAGGAGATTCACCCCTCCACTTT

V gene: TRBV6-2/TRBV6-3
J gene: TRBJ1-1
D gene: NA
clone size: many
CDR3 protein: CASSYSRTAEAFF
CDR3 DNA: TGTGCCAGCAGTTACTCCCGGACAGCTGAAGCTTTCTTT

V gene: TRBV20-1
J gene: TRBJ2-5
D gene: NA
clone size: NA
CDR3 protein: CSAGGGRDQETQYF
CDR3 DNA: TGCAGTGCTGGAGGGGGCAGGGATCAAGAGACCCAGTACTTC

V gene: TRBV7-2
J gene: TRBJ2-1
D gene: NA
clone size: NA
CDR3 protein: CASSLASIPYNEQFF
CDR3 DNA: TGTGCCAGCAGCTTAGCGTCTATCCCCTACAATGAGCAGTTCTTC

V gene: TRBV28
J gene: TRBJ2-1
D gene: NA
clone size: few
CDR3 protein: CASSSTGYNEQFF
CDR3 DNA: TGTGCCAGCAGTTCGACAGGATACAATGAGCAGTTCTTC

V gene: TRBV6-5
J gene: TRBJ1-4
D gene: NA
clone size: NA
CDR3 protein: CASRRGGNEKLFF
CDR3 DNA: TGTGCCAGCAGACGGGGTGGTAATGAAAAACTGTTTTTT

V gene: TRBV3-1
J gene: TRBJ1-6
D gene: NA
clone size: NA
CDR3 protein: CASSQETVNSPLHF
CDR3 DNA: TGTGCCAGCAGCCAAGAGACGGTAAATTCACCCCTCCACTTT

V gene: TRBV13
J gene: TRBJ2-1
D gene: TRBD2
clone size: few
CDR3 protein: CASSSTGTTPGDEQFF
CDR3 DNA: TGTGCCAGCAGCTCCACCGGGACTACCCCCGGGGATGAGCAGTTCTTC

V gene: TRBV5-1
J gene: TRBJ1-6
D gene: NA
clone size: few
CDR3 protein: CASSLVGGVTSPLHF
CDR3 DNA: TGCGCCAGCAGCTTGGTGGGTGGGGTAACTTCACCCCTCCACTTT

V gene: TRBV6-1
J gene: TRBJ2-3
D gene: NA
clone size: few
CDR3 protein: CASTPRLGERNTDTQYF
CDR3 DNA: TGTGCCAGCACCCCCCGATTAGGGGAACGGAACACAGATACGCAGTATTTT

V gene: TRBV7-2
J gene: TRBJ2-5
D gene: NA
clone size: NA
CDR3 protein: CASSSRRGSNRETQYF
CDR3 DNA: TGTGCCAGCAGCAGCAGACGGGGAAGCAATCGAGAGACCCAGTACTTC